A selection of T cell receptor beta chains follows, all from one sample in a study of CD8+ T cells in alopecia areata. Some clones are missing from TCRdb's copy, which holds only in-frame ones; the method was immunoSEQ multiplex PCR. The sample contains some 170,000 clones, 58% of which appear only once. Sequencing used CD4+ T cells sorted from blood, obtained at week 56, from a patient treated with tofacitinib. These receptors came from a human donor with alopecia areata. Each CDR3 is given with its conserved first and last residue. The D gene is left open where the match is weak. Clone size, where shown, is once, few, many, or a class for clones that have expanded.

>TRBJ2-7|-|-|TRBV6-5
CASSYGRRYEQYF
TGTGCCAGCAGTTACGGCAGACGGTACGAGCAGTACTTC
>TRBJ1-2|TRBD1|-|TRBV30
CAFRDRGISGYTF
TGTGCCTTCCGGGACAGGGGTATTAGTGGCTACACCTTC
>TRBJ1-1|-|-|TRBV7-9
CASSPGWDTGNTEAFF
TGTGCCAGCAGCCCCGGGTGGGACACGGGGAACACTGAAGCTTTCTTT
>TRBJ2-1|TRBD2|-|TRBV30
CAKSGGAYNEQFF
TGTGCCAAAAGCGGGGGGGCCTACAATGAGCAGTTCTTC
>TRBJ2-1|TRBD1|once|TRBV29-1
CSVQRGTGNDNEQFF
TGCAGCGTCCAACGGGGGACAGGGAACGACAATGAGCAGTTCTTC
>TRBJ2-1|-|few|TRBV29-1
CSVHLVVNEQFF
TGCAGCGTGCACCTTGTCGTGAATGAGCAGTTCTTC
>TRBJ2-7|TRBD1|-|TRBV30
CAWRAMGQGSEQYF
TGTGCCTGGAGAGCAATGGGACAGGGATCCGAGCAGTACTTC
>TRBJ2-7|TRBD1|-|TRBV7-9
CASSAGGQGAVSVNYEQYF
TGTGCCAGCAGCGCCGGAGGGCAGGGGGCGGTAAGCGTCAATTACGAGCAGTACTTC
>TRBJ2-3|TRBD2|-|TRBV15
CATSRAPGTSGGQDTQYF
TGTGCCACCAGCAGAGCACCGGGGACTAGCGGGGGGCAAGATACGCAGTATTTT
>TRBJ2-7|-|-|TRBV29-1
CSVRSHHYEQYF
TGCAGCGTTAGAAGTCATCACTACGAGCAGTACTTC
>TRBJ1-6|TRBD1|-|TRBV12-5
CASGPTGQGGSPLHF
TGTGCTAGTGGTCCGACGGGACAGGGAGGTTCACCCCTCCACTTT
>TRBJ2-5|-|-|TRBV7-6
CASSPNRETQYF
TGTGCCAGCAGCCCTAACAGAGAGACCCAGTACTTC
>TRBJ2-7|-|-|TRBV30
CAWSVPGQATRQYF
TGTGCCTGGAGCGTACCCGGACAAGCCACGCGGCAGTACTTC
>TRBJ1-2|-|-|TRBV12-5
CASGAKMGYTF
TGTGCTAGTGGTGCCAAGATGGGCTACACCTTC
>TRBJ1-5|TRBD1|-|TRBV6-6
CASSYQQTGGGPQHF
TGTGCCAGCAGTTACCAACAGACAGGGGGTGGGCCCCAGCATTTT
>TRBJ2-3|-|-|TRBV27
CASSSLLQPRTDTQYF
TGTGCCAGCAGTTCCCTACTTCAGCCCCGCACAGATACGCAGTATTTT
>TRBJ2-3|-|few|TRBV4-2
CASSQGPGATDTQYF
TGTGCCAGCAGCCAAGGTCCAGGGGCTACAGATACGCAGTATTTT
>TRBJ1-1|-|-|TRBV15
CAQRVGNTEAFF
TGTGCCCAGAGGGTGGGGAACACTGAAGCTTTCTTT
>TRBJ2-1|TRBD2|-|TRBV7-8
CASSPIQRGPYNEQFF
TGTGCCAGCAGCCCAATTCAGCGGGGGCCTTACAATGAGCAGTTCTTC
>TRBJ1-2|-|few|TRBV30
CAWMGYTF
TGTGCCTGGATGGGCTACACCTTC
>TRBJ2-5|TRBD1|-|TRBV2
CASSSDRGVQETQYF
TGTGCCAGCAGTTCGGACAGGGGGGTCCAAGAGACCCAGTACTTC
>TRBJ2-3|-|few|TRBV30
CASTPRTITDTQYF
TGTGCCTCGACTCCCCGAACTATCACAGATACGCAGTATTTT
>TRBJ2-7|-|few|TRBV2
CASSEDMATSYEQYF
TGTGCCAGCAGTGAAGATATGGCCACCTCCTACGAGCAGTACTTC